Presented here are 25 T cell receptor beta chains from one specimen sequenced in a study of T cell repertoires in cytomegalovirus infection. Which antigens these TCRs recognize remains unknown. TCRdb redid the calling of the reads with MiXCR, one entry per CDR3 protein. In the table there are 300,000 to 400,000 distinct CDR3 sequences, about 27% of which are singletons. The sample here was cultured PBMCs, taken from culture after CMV antigen stimulation. These receptors were collected from a human donor in good health (CMV status not recorded). Some clones in this sample may be carry-over from other donors' samples.

A few counts support this clonotype. The chain uses TRBV4-2 and TRBJ2-3; D uncertain. Germline lookup yields CDR1 LGHNA and CDR2 YNFKEQ. Trimming took off 0 bases at V and 0 bases at J, with 1 base between the two ends. CDR3 length: 13 amino acids. CDR3 residues: CASSQDSTDTQYF. CDR3 bases: TGTGCCAGCAGCCAAGACAGCACAGATACGCAGTATTTT.

In this sample, this clonotype turned up a few times. CDR3 nucleotides: TGTGCCAGCAGCTTAGGTCGTGCGGGGGGATCTGGAAACACCATATATTTT. Encoded protein: CASSLGRAGGSGNTIYF. The genes are TRBV7-8 and TRBJ1-3, with a weak D call TRBD1 (5 bases). The V and J ends lost 1 base and 1 base respectively, with 14 bases between them. Germline values: CDR1 SGHVS, CDR2 FQNEAQ. This CDR3 spans 17 amino acids.

This clonotype was recorded a few times. In nucleotides, the CDR3 is TGTGCCAGCAGCCAAGATGGGACAGCACTCACTGAAGCTTTCTTT. Protein: CASSQDGTALTEAFF. The chain uses TRBV4-2 and TRBJ1-1; 7 bases match TRBD1. The V gene end was trimmed by 0 bases and the J gene end by 4 bases; junction bases not matched to a gene: 5. Germline V CDR1 and CDR2: LGHNA, YNFKEQ. The CDR3 runs 15 residues.

This clonotype was detected a few times. The chain combines TRBV5-1 with TRBJ2-7; D not resolved. V shed 5 bases and J shed 5 bases, with 11 bases lying between them. Looked up from germline, CDR1 is SGHRS and CDR2 is YFSETQ. The CDR3 is 12 amino acids. CDR3 loop: CASSLGGHEQYF. The CDR3 coding sequence is TGCGCCAGCAGTCTCGGTGGGCACGAGCAGTACTTC.

This clonotype was recorded a few times. The chain recombines TRBV9 with TRBJ1-6, with 10 nucleotides matching TRBD1. The V and J ends lost 3 bases and 7 bases, in that order; junction bases with no gene match: 4. The CDR3 sequence is 15 residues long. CDR1 and CDR2 from the germline V gene are SGDLS and YYNGEE. The CDR3 here is CASSEGGQGNSPLHF. DNA of the CDR3: TGTGCCAGCAGCGAGGGGGGACAGGGGAATTCACCCCTCCACTTT.

This clonotype showed up just a few times. The CDR3 loop reads CASSQVGGGLGEQFF. CDR3 coding DNA: TGTGCCAGCAGCCAGGTGGGCGGCGGTCTGGGCGAGCAGTTCTTC. The chain links TRBV11-3 to TRBJ2-1; D is ambiguous. The CDR3 sequence is 15 residues long. The V end lost 5 bases, the J end lost 10 bases, and 21 bases lay between the germline ends. Per germline, CDR1 SGHNT and CDR2 YENEEA.

This clonotype appeared many times. The chain carries TRBV7-6 and TRBJ2-1; 14 bases map to TRBD2. In germline, CDR1 is SGHVS, CDR2 FNYEAQ. The CDR3 is 16 amino acids. The trim removed 1 base at V and 6 bases at J, leaving 2 bases unmatched. CDR3 sequence: CASSLGGLAGANEQFF. The CDR3, as DNA: TGTGCCAGCAGCTTAGGGGGACTAGCGGGAGCCAATGAGCAGTTCTTC.

This chain uses TRBV7-9 with TRBJ2-1, with D perhaps matching TRBD1 or TRBD2 (5 bases each). The germline V gene encodes CDR1 SEHNR and CDR2 FQNEAQ (reference sequence). The V end lost 1 base, the J end lost 4 bases, and 17 bases lay between the germline ends. This CDR3 spans 17 amino acids. CDR3 loop: CASSLESGLRGYNEQFF. The CDR3 DNA sequence: TGTGCCAGCAGCTTAGAATCAGGGTTGAGGGGATACAATGAGCAGTTCTTC.

V and J are TRBV6-2 or TRBV6-3 and TRBJ2-5; the D is unclear. Germline CDR1 reads MNHEY; CDR2 reads SVGEGT. The CDR3 runs to 14 residues. Trimming removed 7 bases from V and 1 base from J, with 13 bases in between. The CDR3 sequence: CASTPWAVQETQYF. CDR3 nucleotide sequence: TGTGCCAGCACCCCTTGGGCGGTCCAAGAGACCCAGTACTTC.

CDR3 nucleotides: TGTGCCAGCTCGCGGGACGACACAGATACGCAGTATTTT. Its protein product is CASSRDDTDTQYF. The chain uses TRBV18 and TRBJ2-3; weak D call: TRBD2 (6 bases). The CDR3 has 13 amino acids. Germline V gene data show CDR1 as KGHSH and CDR2 as LQKENI. V was trimmed by 6 bases and J by 2 bases, leaving 9 bases between them.

This chain connects TRBV7-9 to TRBJ2-7, with TRBD1 as a possible D gene (6 bases). Germline V lookup: CDR1 SEHNR, CDR2 FQNEAQ (reference sequence). Trimming took off 2 bases at V and 2 bases at J, with 10 bases between the two ends. This CDR3 has 14 residues. In DNA form, the CDR3 reads TGTGCCAGCAGCTTACTTCCAGGGGCCTACGAGCAGTACTTC. Encoded protein: CASSLLPGAYEQYF.

Only a few counts were recorded for this clonotype. The J gene is TRBJ2-1, the V gene TRBV10-3; D remains unclear. The CDR3 length is 15 residues. Germline-derived CDR1 and CDR2 are ENHRY and SYGVKD. Trimming removed 2 bases from V and 6 bases from J, with 14 bases in between. CDR3 region: CAISEMTGKTNEQFF. The CDR3 nucleotides are TGTGCCATCAGTGAGATGACTGGTAAAACCAATGAGCAGTTCTTC.

The chain recombines TRBV29-1 with TRBJ2-7; TRBD2 matches 8 bases. Trimming removed 0 bases from V and 2 bases from J; junction bases left unmatched: 3. Germline CDR1 is SQVTM and CDR2 is ANQGSEA. The CDR3 runs to 14 residues. The CDR3 nucleotides are TGCAGCGTTGAAGAAGCGGGAGCCACCTACGAGCAGTACTTC. Translating gives CSVEEAGATYEQYF.

This clonotype occurred a few times. The genes are TRBV7-2 and TRBJ2-1, with 7 nucleotides matching TRBD2. Germline values: CDR1 SGHTA, CDR2 FQGNSA. The CDR3 totals 15 residues. With V trimmed by 3 bases and J by 10 bases, 12 bases remained unmatched. The CDR3 region has the DNA TGTGCCAGCAGCTTCTCAGCGGGGTCGGCGGTGGAGCAGTTCTTC. This codes for CASSFSAGSAVEQFF. Combining the CDR3 with reference TRBV7-2 and TRBJ2-1 gives the whole variable domain GAGVSQSPSNKVTEKGKDVELRCDPISGHTALYWYRQSLGQGLEFLIYFQGNSAPDKSGLPSDRFSAERTGGSVSTLTIQRTQQEDSAVYLCASSFSAGSAVEQFFGPGTRLTVL.

This chain connects TRBV6-2 or TRBV6-3 to TRBJ2-3; the match to TRBD2 covers 8 bases. Germline V CDR1 and CDR2: MNHEY, SVGEGT. The CDR3 runs to 15 residues. V was clipped by 8 bases and J by 0 bases; unmatched bases: 7. CDR3 in amino acids: CASRGGGTSTDTQYF. CDR3 in DNA: TGTGCCAGCCGGGGGGGGGGAACCAGCACAGATACGCAGTATTTT.

This chain uses TRBV12-5 with TRBJ2-2; 8 nucleotides match TRBD1. The germline V gene has CDR1 LGHNT and CDR2 FRNRAP. V trimming: 5 bases; J trimming: 5 bases; junction bases outside the gene matches: 10. The CDR3 has 16 amino acids. This CDR3 is CASGPRTGMVTGELFF. CDR3 DNA: TGTGCTAGTGGTCCTCGGACAGGGATGGTGACCGGGGAGCTGTTTTTT.

The rearrangement uses TRBV6-1 and TRBJ2-5, with 7 bases matching TRBD1. The trim removed 2 bases at V and 2 bases at J, leaving 5 bases unmatched. The CDR3 covers 15 residues. Germline V gives CDR1 MNHNS, CDR2 SASEGT. CDR3 DNA: TGTGCCAGCAGTGAATCGACAGGGCGTCAAGAGACCCAGTACTTC. It translates to CASSESTGRQETQYF.

The chain recombines TRBV6-2 or TRBV6-3 with TRBJ2-3; D is ambiguous. V lost 7 bases to trimming and J lost 0 bases, with 5 bases between them. The CDR3 length is 12 residues. Germline lookup yields CDR1 MNHEY and CDR2 SVGEGT. The CDR3 DNA reads TGTGCCAGCAAACGCAGCACAGATACGCAGTATTTT. This translates into CASKRSTDTQYF.

This clonotype was detected a few times. The V gene is TRBV10-3, the J gene TRBJ2-3; the D is unclear. The CDR3 covers 16 residues. Germline CDR1 ENHRY, CDR2 SYGVKD. Trimming removed 6 bases from V and 2 bases from J, with 18 bases in between. The CDR3 DNA sequence: TGTGCCATCAGGGGGTCAACAAAACCCATCACAGATACGCAGTATTTT. Protein product: CAIRGSTKPITDTQYF.

This clonotype was seen only a few times. The junction shows a germline mismatch at one end, possibly a read error. The chain combines TRBV7-4 with TRBJ1-1; unclear D gene. The CDR3 has 9 residues. CDR1 and CDR2 from the germline V gene are SGHVT and SQSDAQ. This CDR3 reads CASSSTSNF. CDR3 bases: TGTGCCAGCAGTTCCACCTCAAATTTT.

The chain links TRBV12-3 or TRBV12-4 to TRBJ2-1, with 10 bases fitting TRBD2. J lost 9 bases, V lost 7 bases, and 6 bases had no gene match. CDR3 length: 13 residues. The CDR3 spells CASNRLAGVEQFF. In nucleotides, the CDR3 is TGTGCCAGCAATCGCCTAGCGGGGGTTGAGCAGTTCTTC.

The CDR3 reads CSAQRASGSSYNEQFF. CDR3 nucleotides: TGCAGTGCTCAAAGGGCTAGCGGCAGCTCCTACAATGAGCAGTTCTTC. This chain joins TRBV20-1 and TRBJ2-1, with 7 bases lining up with TRBD2. V shed 5 bases and J 0 bases; nucleotides not matched to a gene: 10. The CDR3 is made up of 16 amino acids. From germline, CDR1 is DFQATT and CDR2 SNEGSKA (reference sequence).

The V gene is TRBV9, the J gene TRBJ1-1; TRBD1 might be the D (5 bases). This CDR3 spans 15 amino acids. Germline lookup yields CDR1 SGDLS and CDR2 YYNGEE. Trimming took off 3 bases at V and 0 bases at J, with 12 bases between the two ends. The CDR3 DNA follows: TGTGCCAGCAGCGCGGCGGGACGGGTGAACACTGAAGCTTTCTTT. It encodes CASSAAGRVNTEAFF.

This clonotype was seen more than once but under ten times. This chain joins TRBV5-4 and TRBJ2-7; 16 bases fit TRBD2. The CDR3 runs 17 residues. Germline V gene data show CDR1 as SGHNT and CDR2 as YYREEE (reference sequence). After removal of 3 bases from V and 1 base from J, the junction contained 4 bases not matched to a gene. CDR3: CASSYGTSGRVSYEQYF. CDR3 sequence (DNA): TGTGCCAGCAGCTATGGGACTAGCGGGAGGGTTTCCTACGAGCAGTACTTC.

This chain uses TRBV19 with TRBJ1-1; D call uncertain. V lost 2 bases, J lost 4 bases, and 5 bases lay in between. Germline lookup yields CDR1 LNHDA and CDR2 SQIVND (reference sequence). This CDR3 is 12 amino acids long. The CDR3 loop is CASSIQPTEAFF. In DNA form, the CDR3 reads TGTGCCAGTAGTATACAGCCCACTGAAGCTTTCTTT. Full variable domain (remainder filled in from reference TRBV19 and TRBJ1-1): DGGITQSPKYLFRKEGQNVTLSCEQNLNHDAMYWYRQDPGQGLRLIYYSQIVNDFQKGDIAEGYSVSREKKESFPLTVTSAQKNPTAFYLCASSIQPTEAFFGQGTRLTVV.